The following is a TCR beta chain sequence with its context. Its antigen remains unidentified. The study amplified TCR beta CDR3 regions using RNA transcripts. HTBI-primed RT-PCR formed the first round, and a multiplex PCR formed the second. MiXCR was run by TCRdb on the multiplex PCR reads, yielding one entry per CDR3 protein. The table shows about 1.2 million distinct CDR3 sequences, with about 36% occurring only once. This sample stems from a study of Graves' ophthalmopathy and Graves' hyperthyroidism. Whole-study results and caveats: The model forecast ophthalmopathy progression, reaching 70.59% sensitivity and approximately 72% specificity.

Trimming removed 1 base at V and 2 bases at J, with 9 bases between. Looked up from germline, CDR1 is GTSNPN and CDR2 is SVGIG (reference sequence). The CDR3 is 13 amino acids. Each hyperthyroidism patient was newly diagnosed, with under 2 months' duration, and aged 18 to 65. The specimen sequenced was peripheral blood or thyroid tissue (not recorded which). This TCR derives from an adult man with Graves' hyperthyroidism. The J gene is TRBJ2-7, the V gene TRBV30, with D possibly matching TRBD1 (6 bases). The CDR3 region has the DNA TGTGCCTGGAGTGGGCAGGGGCCCTACGAGCAGTACTTC. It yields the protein CAWSGQGPYEQYF.